This TCR beta chain came from a study of cytotoxic CD8 clonotypes in ibrutinib-treated CLL (dated by TCRdb to the early 2020s). The study in broad terms: The cohort was composed of under 12 relapsed/refractory and approximately 14 treatment-naive patients; IGHV unmutated status was identified in 17 patients. The response samples were drawn at a median of approximately 12 months into treatment, with a range of roughly 6 to 36 months. Of the roughly 90 people in the trial, 26 had longitudinal samples available. Cryopreserved peripheral blood mononuclear cells were obtained prior to treatment, at the time of response, and at either disease progression or sustained remission. Patients were still on ibrutinib when every remission and progressive disease sample was collected. On average, each sample had about 250,000 productive templates and approximately 89,000 productive rearrangements. Responses were partial in 24 patients and complete in 2; after median about 5.5 years follow-up, roughly 14 stayed in remission and 12 progressed.

CDR1 is given as MDHEN and CDR2 as SYDVKM, both from the germline V gene. Between the V and J ends, shortened by 5 bases and 4 bases respectively, the junction contains 12 bases. The CDR3 contains 15 residues, cysteine and phenylalanine counted. The sequence is cut down to CDR3 DNA, 45 bases in frame from base 1. The study at large found these results: At ibrutinib response clonality went up, during sustained remission it held steady, and at progression it dropped back toward baseline. Public clonotypes were rare and either shrank or stayed stable during treatment, and the rise in clonality at ibrutinib response reflected expansion of private clonotypes. Sampling times were not matched between patients in sustained remission and patients whose disease was progressing, and lymph node repertoires were not examined. At baseline, clonality was higher than in age-matched healthy donors and showed a strong correlation with circulating CD8+ T-cell counts.

Concerning this clone itself: There is no known antigen for this receptor. Per-nucleotide qualities are absent, and no much larger clonotype sits a single base away.

A MiSeq instrument was used for deep resolution sequencing, which targeted depths ranging from 1 in 1 million up to 1 in 200,000 T cells, with coverage averaging 10x for each clonotype. TCR beta libraries were generated with the immunoSEQ hsTCRB Kit. The study's processing was this. ImmunoSEQ Data Assistant and ImmunoSEQ Analyzer were used for data analysis, and V, D and J genes were assigned according to IMGT definitions. Clonality, with values ranging from 0 to 1, was calculated as one minus the normalized Shannon entropy of productive rearrangement frequencies. Only overrepresented clonotypes making up at least 0.05% of the repertoire of each patient were included in the public clonotype analysis. Approximately 12 repertoires from age-matched healthy donors, obtained from immuneACCESS, served as clonality controls. What TCRdb holds here is the immuneACCESS table cut down to in-frame rearrangements. Part of the clones is not present; checked against another copy, under half of the missing clones reflect an unresolved V gene, and the others are unexplained. V, J and clone size derive from that table, while D and trimming were established from the DNA sequence. The sample table records 150,000 to 200,000 clones; roughly 84% of these occur just once. The leading ten clones occupy 3% to 3.5% of the sample.

In the paper's terms, the time point label means: progressive disease on ibrutinib. Approximately 2 micrograms of genomic DNA were extracted from cryopreserved PBMCs for TCR beta library preparation. Longitudinal blood samples from CLL patients receiving ibrutinib monotherapy were subjected to high-throughput TCR beta sequencing. The patients took part in an open-label, single-center phase 2 trial of ibrutinib monotherapy. Rearrangement joined TRBV28 to TRBJ2-6, with the identity of the D gene unclear. The sequencing used PBMCs, collected at disease progression, from a patient treated with ibrutinib. The sequence came from a human donor with chronic lymphocytic leukemia. The DNA reads TGTGCCAGCAGTCGTCTTGTCGGGGGGGCCAACGTCCTGACTTTC. Its coded protein is CASSRLVGGANVLTF.